These 21 T cell receptor beta chains share one sample of origin, sequenced in a study of CD8 T cells in Susac syndrome. When the RNA was reverse transcribed, random hexamers were used with an input of roughly 0.5 to 1 ug. TCRdb fed the immunoSEQ multiplex PCR reads into MiXCR, producing one record per CDR3 protein. The sample yields some 300,000 distinct CDR3 sequences, 85% seen once. Material: CD8+ T cells from PBMCs. The source is a human donor with multiple sclerosis.

The chain recombines TRBV30 with TRBJ1-1; D ambiguous. Trimming removed 4 bases at V and 3 bases at J, with 9 bases between. Germline loops: CDR1 GTSNPN, CDR2 SVGIG (reference sequence). The CDR3 sequence is 12 residues long. This CDR3 reads CAWNDRDTEAFF. The CDR3 region has the DNA TGTGCCTGGAATGACCGGGACACTGAAGCTTTCTTT.

V and J are TRBV9 and TRBJ2-3; the D gene is possibly TRBD1 (6 bases). V shed 0 bases and J shed 1 base, with 6 bases lying between them. The germline V gene encodes CDR1 SGDLS and CDR2 YYNGEE. There are 14 residues in the CDR3. This CDR3 reads CASSVEGGTDTQYF. Here the CDR3 DNA reads TGTGCCAGCAGCGTAGAGGGGGGCACAGATACGCAGTATTTT. The full variable domain, completed using reference TRBV9 and TRBJ2-3, is DSGVTQTPKHLITATGQRVTLRCSPRSGDLSVYWYQQSLDQGLQFLIQYYNGEERAKGNILERFSAQQFPDLHSELNLSSLELGDSALYFCASSVEGGTDTQYFGPGTRLTVL.

The chain is built from TRBV20-1 and TRBJ2-4, with a weak D call TRBD1 (5 bases). Germline lookup yields CDR1 DFQATT and CDR2 SNEGSKA (reference sequence). V lost 3 bases and J lost 0, with 18 bases in between. CDR3 length: 17 residues. The CDR3 DNA is TGCAGTGCTAGGGGTTACGAGATGGGGCAAGCCAAAAACATTCAGTACTTC. Its translation is CSARGYEMGQAKNIQYF.

V gene TRBV7-2 combines with J gene TRBJ1-5, with 9 bases lining up with TRBD1. CDR1 is SGHTA and CDR2 is FQGNSA in the germline V gene. The J segment lost 6 bases and the V segment lost 1 base, leaving 4 bases of the junction unmatched. CDR3 length: 15 amino acids. The CDR3 spells CASSLEMTGGQPQHF. Written as DNA, the CDR3 is TGTGCCAGCAGCTTAGAAATGACAGGGGGTCAGCCCCAGCATTTT.

The rearrangement uses TRBV12-5 and TRBJ1-1; no definite D call. Per the germline V gene, CDR1 is LGHNT and CDR2 is FRNRAP. V lost 5 bases to trimming and J lost 0 bases, with 19 bases between them. The length of the CDR3 is 17 residues. DNA for the CDR3: TGTGCTAGTGGTCCTTACCCCCGAGGAGGAGTGAACACTGAAGCTTTCTTT. Protein: CASGPYPRGGVNTEAFF.

The chain couples TRBV28 to TRBJ2-7; D is perhaps TRBD2 (6 bases). V lost 1 base and J 3 bases, leaving 13 bases between the germline ends. Germline lookup yields CDR1 MDHEN and CDR2 SYDVKM. The CDR3 contains 15 residues. CDR3 sequence reads: CASSLFGRENYEQYF. CDR3 DNA: TGTGCCAGCAGTTTATTCGGACGGGAGAACTACGAGCAGTACTTC.

The rearrangement links TRBV6-1 to TRBJ2-1; no definite D call. Germline V gene sequence: CDR1 MNHNS, CDR2 SASEGT. Trimming left V 6 bases short and J 2 bases short, with 11 bases between. The CDR3 spans 14 residues. The CDR3 DNA follows: TGTGCCAGCAGCGGCTATATTACCTACAATGAGCAGTTCTTC. Its protein product is CASSGYITYNEQFF.

This clonotype came up a few times. The chain has TRBV9 and TRBJ2-2; D is uncertain. The CDR3 has 15 residues. Germline-derived CDR1 and CDR2 are SGDLS and YYNGEE. Trimming took off 2 bases at V and 4 bases at J, with 12 bases between the two ends. The CDR3 coding sequence is TGTGCCAGCAGCGTGGAGTTAACCACCACCGGGGAGCTGTTTTTT. Protein product: CASSVELTTTGELFF.

The chain uses TRBV20-1 and TRBJ2-1; no reliable D call. The CDR3 length is 13 residues. The V and J ends lost 5 bases and 8 bases respectively, with 16 bases between them. Germline V gene sequence: CDR1 DFQATT, CDR2 SNEGSKA (reference sequence). CDR3 protein: CSAPVVLDDEQFF. The DNA of the CDR3 is TGCAGTGCTCCAGTTGTGCTAGATGATGAGCAGTTCTTC.

The chain is built from TRBV28 and TRBJ2-5, with TRBD2 identical over 12 bases. Germline CDR1 MDHEN, CDR2 SYDVKM. The CDR3 loop spans 15 amino acids. The V and J ends lost 3 bases and 5 bases, in that order; junction bases with no gene match: 4. This CDR3 reads CASSFLAGGYETQYF. The DNA of the CDR3 is TGTGCCAGCAGTTTCCTAGCGGGAGGGTATGAGACCCAGTACTTC.

A single count supports this clonotype. This CDR3 is CASSLDGLGKAFF. The CDR3 coding sequence is TGTGCCAGCAGTTTAGATGGGCTCGGGAAAGCTTTCTTT. The gene calls are TRBV12-3 or TRBV12-4 and TRBJ1-1; no firm D call. The length of the CDR3 is 13 residues. The V and J ends lost 1 base and 9 bases respectively, with 12 bases between them.

The rearrangement links TRBV4-3 to TRBJ2-2; 8 bases are shared with TRBD1. This CDR3 spans 17 amino acids. Trimming cost V 0 bases and J 6 bases; bases outside gene matches: 9. CDR1 LGHNA and CDR2 YSLEER come from the germline V gene. CDR3 sequence: CASSQDPAGGTSGELFF. The CDR3 DNA reads as TGCGCCAGCAGCCAAGATCCGGCAGGGGGCACATCCGGGGAGCTGTTTTTT.

This clonotype was recorded a few times. The J gene is TRBJ2-2, the V gene TRBV5-6; the D is unclear. Germline CDR1 SGHDT, CDR2 YYEEEE. The CDR3 contains 13 residues. Trimming left V 0 bases short and J 7 bases short, with 7 bases between. The DNA of the CDR3 is TGTGCCAGCAGCTTGGCATCCATCGGGGAGCTGTTTTTT. Residues: CASSLASIGELFF. The full variable domain, in which reference TRBV5-6 and TRBJ2-2 provide the parts outside the CDR3, is DAGVTQSPTHLIKTRGQQVTLRCSPKSGHDTVSWYQQALGQGPQFIFQYYEEEERQRGNFPDRFSGHQFPNYSSELNVNALLLGDSALYLCASSLASIGELFFGEGSRLTVL.

This clonotype was seen only a few times. V gene TRBV4-1 combines with J gene TRBJ1-2; no firm D call. This CDR3 has 15 residues. Germline CDR1 and CDR2: MGHRA and YSYEKL. V was cut by 6 bases and J by 6 bases, with 20 bases left in between. The CDR3 loop reads CASSTLTGIGDGYTF. The CDR3 nucleotides read TGCGCCAGCAGTACCCTTACCGGGATTGGGGATGGCTACACCTTC.

The chain combines TRBV12-3 or TRBV12-4 with TRBJ1-1; perhaps TRBD1 as D (5 bases). The CDR3 totals 13 residues. Trimming took 4 bases from V and 6 from J, leaving 12 bases between them. CDR3 loop: CASSYSGGSEAFF. The CDR3 DNA reads as TGTGCCAGCAGTTATAGCGGGGGGTCTGAAGCTTTCTTT.

The rearrangement uses TRBV6-2 or TRBV6-3 and TRBJ1-5, with 9 bases identical to TRBD1. Trimming removed 7 bases from V and 3 bases from J; junction bases left unmatched: 19. The CDR3 length is 19 residues. CDR1 MNHEY and CDR2 SVGEGT come from the germline V gene. CDR3 loop: CASTPLGPTQGAYNQPQHF. The CDR3 DNA follows: TGTGCCAGCACCCCATTGGGCCCGACACAGGGGGCCTACAATCAGCCCCAGCATTTT.

This chain uses TRBV7-8 with TRBJ2-7, with D possibly TRBD1 on 5 matching bases. The CDR3 loop spans 12 amino acids. V was pared by 3 bases and J by 7 bases, with 10 bases between. Germline V lookup: CDR1 SGHVS, CDR2 FQNEAQ. The DNA for the CDR3 is TGTGCCAGCAGCTTGGACAAAAGTGAGCAGTACTTC. Translating it yields CASSLDKSEQYF.

The chain links TRBV7-3 to TRBJ2-1; 8 nucleotides match TRBD2. The CDR3 has 16 residues. V dropped 1 base and J dropped 1; count of bases not matched to a gene: 3. Per germline, CDR1 SGHTA and CDR2 FQGTGA. CDR3 in DNA: TGTGCCAGCAGCTTAATAGCGGGACCTTCCTACAATGAGCAGTTCTTC. Translated: CASSLIAGPSYNEQFF.

The chain employs TRBV2 and TRBJ2-7; 8 positions match TRBD1. This CDR3 region has 12 residues. V lost 7 bases, J lost 2 bases, and 1 base stayed unmatched. The V gene's germline CDR1 is SNHLY and CDR2 FYNNEI. CDR3 nucleotides: TGTGCCAGCACAGGGGGCGCCTACGAGCAGTACTTC. Amino acids: CASTGGAYEQYF.

The chain is built from TRBV6-2 or TRBV6-3 and TRBJ2-1; perhaps TRBD2 as D (6 bases). The CDR3 runs to 16 residues. CDR1 and CDR2 (germline): MNHEY, SVGEGT. V was cut by 4 bases and J by 8 bases, with 21 bases left in between. The CDR3 reads CASSSPPPTRPHEQFF. CDR3 nucleotide sequence: TGTGCCAGCAGTTCCCCACCCCCGACTAGACCCCATGAGCAGTTCTTC.

DNA of the CDR3: TGCGCCAGCAGCCCCCGCGACGGGACTAGCGGCTCCTACGAGCAGTACTTC. Amino acids: CASSPRDGTSGSYEQYF. The J gene is TRBJ2-7, the V gene TRBV4-1; TRBD2 matches at 11 bases. V lost 4 bases and J lost 0; bases outside the gene matches: 8. The germline gives CDR1 MGHRA, CDR2 YSYEKL. This CDR3 spans 17 amino acids.